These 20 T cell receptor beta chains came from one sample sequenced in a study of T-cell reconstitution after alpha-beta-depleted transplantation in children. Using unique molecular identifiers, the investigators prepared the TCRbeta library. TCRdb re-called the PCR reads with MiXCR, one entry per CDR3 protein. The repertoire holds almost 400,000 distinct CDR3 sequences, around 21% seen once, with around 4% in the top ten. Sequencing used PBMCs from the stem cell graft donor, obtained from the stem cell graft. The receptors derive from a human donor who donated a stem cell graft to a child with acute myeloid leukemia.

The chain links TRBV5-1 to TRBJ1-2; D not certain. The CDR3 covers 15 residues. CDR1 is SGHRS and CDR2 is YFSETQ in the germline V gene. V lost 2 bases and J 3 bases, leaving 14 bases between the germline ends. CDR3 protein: CASSFELGQDYGYTF. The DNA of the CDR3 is TGCGCCAGCAGCTTCGAACTGGGCCAGGACTATGGCTACACCTTC.

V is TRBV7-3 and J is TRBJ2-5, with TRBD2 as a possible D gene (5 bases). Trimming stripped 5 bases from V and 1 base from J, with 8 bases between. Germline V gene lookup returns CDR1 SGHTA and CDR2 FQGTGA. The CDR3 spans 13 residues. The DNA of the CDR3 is TGTGCCAGCAGCCGGAGCGGCCAAGAGACCCAGTACTTC. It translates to CASSRSGQETQYF.

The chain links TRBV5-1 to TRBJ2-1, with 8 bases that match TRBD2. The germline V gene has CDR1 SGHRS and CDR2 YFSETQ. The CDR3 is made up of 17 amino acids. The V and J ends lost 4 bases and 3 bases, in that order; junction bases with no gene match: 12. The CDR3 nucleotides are TGCGCCAGCAGCCCAAGTCCGGGACTAGGGGTCTACAATGAGCAGTTCTTC. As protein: CASSPSPGLGVYNEQFF.

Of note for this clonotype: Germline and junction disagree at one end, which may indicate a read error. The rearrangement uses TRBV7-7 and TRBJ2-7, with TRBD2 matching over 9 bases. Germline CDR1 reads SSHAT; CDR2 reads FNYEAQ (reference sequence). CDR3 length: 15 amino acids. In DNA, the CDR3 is TGTGCTAGCAGCCCGACTAGCGGACCAGCGAGGGAGCAGTACTTC. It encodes CASSPTSGPAREQYF.

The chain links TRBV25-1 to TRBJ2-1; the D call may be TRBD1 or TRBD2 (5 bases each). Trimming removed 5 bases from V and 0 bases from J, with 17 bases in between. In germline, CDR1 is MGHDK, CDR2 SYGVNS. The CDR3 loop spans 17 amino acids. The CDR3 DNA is TGTGCCAGCAGTAAGGCAGGGACCATGAGCTCCTACAATGAGCAGTTCTTC. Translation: CASSKAGTMSSYNEQFF.

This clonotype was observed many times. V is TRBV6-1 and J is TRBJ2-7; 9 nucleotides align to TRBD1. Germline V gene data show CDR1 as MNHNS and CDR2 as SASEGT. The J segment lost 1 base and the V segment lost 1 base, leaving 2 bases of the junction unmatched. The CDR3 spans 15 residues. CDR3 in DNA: TGTGCCAGCAGTGAAGTGGGGACAGGGTCCTACGAGCAGTACTTC. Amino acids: CASSEVGTGSYEQYF.

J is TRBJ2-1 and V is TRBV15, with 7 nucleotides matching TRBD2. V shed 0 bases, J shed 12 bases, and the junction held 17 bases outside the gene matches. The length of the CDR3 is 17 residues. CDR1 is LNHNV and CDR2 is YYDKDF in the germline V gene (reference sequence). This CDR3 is CATSREMINYVGGAQFF. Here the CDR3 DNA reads TGTGCCACCAGCAGAGAGATGATTAACTATGTGGGAGGGGCGCAGTTCTTC.

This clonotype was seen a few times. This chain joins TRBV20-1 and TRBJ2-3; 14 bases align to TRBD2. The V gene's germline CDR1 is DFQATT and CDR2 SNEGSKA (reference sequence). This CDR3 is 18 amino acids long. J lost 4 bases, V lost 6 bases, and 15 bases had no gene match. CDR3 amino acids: CSANPRGLAGVSSDTQYF. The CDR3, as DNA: TGCAGTGCCAACCCCCGGGGACTAGCGGGAGTTTCGTCAGATACGCAGTATTTT.

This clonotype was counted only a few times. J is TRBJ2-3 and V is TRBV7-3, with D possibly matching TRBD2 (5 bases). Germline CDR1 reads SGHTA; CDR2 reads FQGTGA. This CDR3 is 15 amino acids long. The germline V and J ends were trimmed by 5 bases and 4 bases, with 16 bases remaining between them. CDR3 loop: CASSTTPGSADTQYF. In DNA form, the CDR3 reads TGTGCCAGCAGCACAACCCCTGGGAGCGCAGATACGCAGTATTTT.

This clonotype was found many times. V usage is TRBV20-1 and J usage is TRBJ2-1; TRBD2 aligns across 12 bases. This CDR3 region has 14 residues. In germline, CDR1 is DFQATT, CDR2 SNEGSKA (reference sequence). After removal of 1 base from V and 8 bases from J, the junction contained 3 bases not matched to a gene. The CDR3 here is CSARGLAGVDEQFF. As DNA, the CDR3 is TGCAGTGCTAGAGGACTAGCGGGAGTGGATGAGCAGTTCTTC.

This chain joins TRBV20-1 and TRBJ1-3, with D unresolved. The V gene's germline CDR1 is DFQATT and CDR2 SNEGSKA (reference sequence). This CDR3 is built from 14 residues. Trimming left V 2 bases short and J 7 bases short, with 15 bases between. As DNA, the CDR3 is TGCAGTGCTAGATCGAAAGTGGGCTCCAACACCATATATTTT. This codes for CSARSKVGSNTIYF.

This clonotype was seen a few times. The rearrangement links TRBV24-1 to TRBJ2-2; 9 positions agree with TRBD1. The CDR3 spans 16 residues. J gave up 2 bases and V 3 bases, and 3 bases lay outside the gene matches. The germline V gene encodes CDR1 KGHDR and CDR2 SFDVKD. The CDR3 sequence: CATSDPGQGNTGELFF. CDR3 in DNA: TGTGCCACCAGTGATCCGGGACAGGGAAACACCGGGGAGCTGTTTTTT.

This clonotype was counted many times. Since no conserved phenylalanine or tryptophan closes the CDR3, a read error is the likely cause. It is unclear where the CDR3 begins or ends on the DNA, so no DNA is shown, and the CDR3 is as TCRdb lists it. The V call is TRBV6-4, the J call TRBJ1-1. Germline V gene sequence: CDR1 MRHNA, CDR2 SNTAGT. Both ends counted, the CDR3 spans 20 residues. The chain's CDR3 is CASSDRNKDRRSRSRTSAAG.

Written as DNA, the CDR3 is TGCGCCAGCAGCCCGCCGGGGGGTGGTGAGCAGTTCTTC. Residues: CASSPPGGGEQFF. This chain links TRBV5-1 with TRBJ2-1; 7 bases match TRBD2. The CDR3 runs to 13 residues. Germline V gives CDR1 SGHRS, CDR2 YFSETQ. Losses at the gene ends were 4 bases for V and 9 bases for J; bases not matched to a gene: 7.

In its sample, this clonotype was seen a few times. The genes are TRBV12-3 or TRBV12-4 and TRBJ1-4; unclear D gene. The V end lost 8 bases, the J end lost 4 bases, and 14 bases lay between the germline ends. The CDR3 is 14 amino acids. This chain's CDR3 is CASARSRSNEKLFF. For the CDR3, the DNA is TGTGCCAGCGCTCGGTCGCGGAGTAATGAAAAACTGTTTTTT.

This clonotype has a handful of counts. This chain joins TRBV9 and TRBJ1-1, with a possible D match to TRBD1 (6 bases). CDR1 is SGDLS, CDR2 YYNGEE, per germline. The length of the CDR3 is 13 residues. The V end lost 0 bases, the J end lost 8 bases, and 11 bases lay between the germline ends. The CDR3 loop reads CASSVGVDREAFF. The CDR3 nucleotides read TGTGCCAGCAGCGTAGGGGTCGACAGGGAAGCTTTCTTT.

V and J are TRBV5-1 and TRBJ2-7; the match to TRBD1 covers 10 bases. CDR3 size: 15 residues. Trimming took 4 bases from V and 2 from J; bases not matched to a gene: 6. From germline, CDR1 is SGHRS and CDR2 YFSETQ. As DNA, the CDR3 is TGCGCCAGCAGCGGGGACAGGGGACCAGCCTACGAGCAGTACTTC. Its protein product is CASSGDRGPAYEQYF.

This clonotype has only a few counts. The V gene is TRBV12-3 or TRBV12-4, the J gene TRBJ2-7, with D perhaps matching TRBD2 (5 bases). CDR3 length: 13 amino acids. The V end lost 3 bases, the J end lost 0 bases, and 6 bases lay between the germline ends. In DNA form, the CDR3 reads TGTGCCAGCAGTTTGCTAGCCTCCTACGAGCAGTACTTC. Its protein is CASSLLASYEQYF.

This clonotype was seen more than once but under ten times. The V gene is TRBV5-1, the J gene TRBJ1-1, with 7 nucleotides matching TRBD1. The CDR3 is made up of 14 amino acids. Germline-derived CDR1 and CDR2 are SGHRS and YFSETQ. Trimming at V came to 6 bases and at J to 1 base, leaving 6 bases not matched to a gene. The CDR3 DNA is TGCGCCAGCACACGGACAGGAGAGAACACTGAAGCTTTCTTT. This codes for CASTRTGENTEAFF.

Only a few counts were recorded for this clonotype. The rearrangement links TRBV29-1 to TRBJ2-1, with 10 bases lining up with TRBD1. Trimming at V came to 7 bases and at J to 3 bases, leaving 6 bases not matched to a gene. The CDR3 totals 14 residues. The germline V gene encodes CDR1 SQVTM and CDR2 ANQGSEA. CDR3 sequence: CSATGTGVYNEQFF. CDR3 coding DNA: TGCAGCGCAACAGGGACAGGGGTCTACAATGAGCAGTTCTTC.